This T cell receptor beta chain was identified during a study of T cell responses to AZD1222 COVID-19 vaccine. Overall study: It was second doses at about 4 or about 12 weeks that were pooled.

Some clones are missing from TCRdb's copy, which holds only in-frame ones; the method was immunoSEQ multiplex PCR. In the table there are about 120,000 clones, around 90% of which are singletons. Concerning this clone: Its specificity is unknown.

General study points: The study found vaccine-associated CD4 TCRs spanning spike, dominant at 160-218 and 743-854. Most donors were white British and more were female, and clonal diversity was possibly underestimated. A reported finding is that nearly half of spike-specific TCRs target unmutated variant regions.

Germline V lookup: CDR1 LNHNV, CDR2 YYDKDF (reference sequence). Trimming took off 6 bases at V and 0 bases at J, with 11 bases between the two ends. The CDR3 extends over 15 amino acids. This specimen consisted of peripheral blood, obtained on day 0 of AZD1222 vaccination. The rearrangement joins TRBV15 to TRBJ1-4; the D is unclear. The receptor was derived from an adult in good health. As DNA, the CDR3 is TGTGCCACCAGTCCTAAAGTTGCAACTAATGAAAAACTGTTTTTT. This sequence encodes CATSPKVATNEKLFF.